These T cell receptor beta chains were read from a single sample in a study of T and B cells in COVID-19 patients. One entry per CDR3 protein results from TCRdb running MiXCR on the multiplex PCR reads. The repertoire holds 2,000 to 2,500 distinct CDR3 sequences, with about a quarter as singletons. Sequenced: blood. All receptors derive from a human donor with active COVID-19. Each CDR3 is given with its conserved first and last residue. A D gene is named only where the DNA matches it firmly. Not all rows give a size; the values are once, few, many and, for expanded clones, a class.

size	D	J	V	DNA	CDR3
-	-	TRBJ1-1	TRBV5-5	TGCGCCAGCAGCTTAGCGGGGGGCATCACTGAAGCTTTCTTT	CASSLAGGITEAFF
-	-	TRBJ1-2	TRBV6-2/TRBV6-3	TGTGCCAGCAGTTACCCTGGAGGGGGGAACTATGGCTACACCTTC	CASSYPGGGNYGYTF
once	-	TRBJ2-6	TRBV15	TGTGCCACCAGCAGGGAGGACTCTGGGGCCAACGTCCTGACTTTC	CATSREDSGANVLTF
-	-	TRBJ1-4	TRBV6-2/TRBV6-3	TGTGCCAGCAGATCCGGGACCAATAATGAAAAACTGTTTTTT	CASRSGTNNEKLFF
-	TRBD1	TRBJ2-1	TRBV29-1	TGCAGCGTTGCCACAGGGGGCGCGTGGAATGAGCAGTTCTTC	CSVATGGAWNEQFF
few	TRBD1	TRBJ1-1	TRBV27	TGTGCCAGCAGTATAGCGACAGGGGGCACTGAAGCTTTCTTT	CASSIATGGTEAFF
medium-sized	-	TRBJ2-1	TRBV15	TGTGCCACAGAACAGGGAAGGTCCTACAATGAGCAGTTCTTC	CATEQGRSYNEQFF
medium-sized	-	TRBJ2-7	TRBV5-5	TGTGCCAGCAGCTTGACTGGAGACACCTACGAGCAGTACTTC	CASSLTGDTYEQYF
medium-sized	-	TRBJ1-3	TRBV19	TGTGCCAGTACAATGACAGGAAACACCATATATTTT	CASTMTGNTIYF
-	TRBD1	TRBJ1-1	TRBV7-9	TGTGCCAGCAGCTTAGTTGACAGGGTTTACATGAACACTGAAGCTTTCTTT	CASSLVDRVYMNTEAFF
few	-	TRBJ2-1	TRBV10-3	TGTGCCATCATGAAGGGGGAGCACGATTCCTACAATGAGCAGTTCTTC	CAIMKGEHDSYNEQFF
few	TRBD1	TRBJ1-4	TRBV27	TGTGCCAGCAGTTTAAAGACAGGGTTTGATGAAAAACTGTTTTTT	CASSLKTGFDEKLFF
many	-	TRBJ1-1	TRBV19	TGTGCCAGTAGTATAACCCAGGGAAAGAAAGCTTTCTTT	CASSITQGKKAFF
medium-sized	TRBD1	TRBJ2-2	TRBV27	TGTGCCAGCAGTTTAAAGGGACAGGCGAACACCGGGGAGCTGTTTTTT	CASSLKGQANTGELFF